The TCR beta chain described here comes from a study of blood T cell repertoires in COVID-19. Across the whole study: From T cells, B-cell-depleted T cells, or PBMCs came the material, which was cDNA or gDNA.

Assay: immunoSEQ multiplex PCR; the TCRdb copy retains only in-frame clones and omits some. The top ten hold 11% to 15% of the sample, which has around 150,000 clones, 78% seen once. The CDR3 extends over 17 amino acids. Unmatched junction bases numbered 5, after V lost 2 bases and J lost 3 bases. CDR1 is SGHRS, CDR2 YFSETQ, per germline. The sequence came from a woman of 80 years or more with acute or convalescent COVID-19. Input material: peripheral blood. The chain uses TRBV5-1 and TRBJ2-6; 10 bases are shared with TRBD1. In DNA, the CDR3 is TGCGCCAGCAGCTTCGGGACAGGGGCCCTTGGGGCCAACGTCCTGACTTTC. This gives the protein CASSFGTGALGANVLTF.